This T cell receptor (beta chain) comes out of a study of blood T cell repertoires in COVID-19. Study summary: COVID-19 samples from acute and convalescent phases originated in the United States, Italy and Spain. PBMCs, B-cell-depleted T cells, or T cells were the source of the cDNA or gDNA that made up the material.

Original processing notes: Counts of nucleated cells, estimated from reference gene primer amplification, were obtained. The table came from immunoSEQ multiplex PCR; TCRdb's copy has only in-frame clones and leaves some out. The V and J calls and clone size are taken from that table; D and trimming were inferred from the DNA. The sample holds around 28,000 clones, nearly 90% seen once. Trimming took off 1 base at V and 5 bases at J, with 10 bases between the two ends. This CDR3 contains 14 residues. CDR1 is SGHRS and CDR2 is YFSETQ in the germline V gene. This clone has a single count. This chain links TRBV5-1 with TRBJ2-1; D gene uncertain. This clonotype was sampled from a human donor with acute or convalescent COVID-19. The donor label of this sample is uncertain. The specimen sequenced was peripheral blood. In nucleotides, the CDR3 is TGCGCCAGCAGCTTGATGCTATCCGACAATGAGCAGTTCTTC. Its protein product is CASSLMLSDNEQFF.